This TCR beta chain was recorded in a study of blood T cell repertoires in COVID-19. This clone was counted once. The CDR3 runs 16 residues. The J segment lost 7 bases and the V segment lost 4 bases, leaving 11 bases of the junction unmatched. Germline assignment: CDR1 MNHNS and CDR2 SASEGT. Sequencing used immunoSEQ multiplex PCR; TCRdb keeps in-frame clones, though not all of them. The sample records about 55,000 clones, 85% being singletons. The sample comprised peripheral blood. The chain couples TRBV6-1 to TRBJ2-1, with 9 bases identical to TRBD2. The sequence came from a human donor in a cohort sampled during active COVID-19. Written as DNA, the CDR3 is TGTGCCAGCAGTGGGCTAACGACTAGCGGTGAGAATGAGCAGTTCTTC. It yields the protein CASSGLTTSGENEQFF.